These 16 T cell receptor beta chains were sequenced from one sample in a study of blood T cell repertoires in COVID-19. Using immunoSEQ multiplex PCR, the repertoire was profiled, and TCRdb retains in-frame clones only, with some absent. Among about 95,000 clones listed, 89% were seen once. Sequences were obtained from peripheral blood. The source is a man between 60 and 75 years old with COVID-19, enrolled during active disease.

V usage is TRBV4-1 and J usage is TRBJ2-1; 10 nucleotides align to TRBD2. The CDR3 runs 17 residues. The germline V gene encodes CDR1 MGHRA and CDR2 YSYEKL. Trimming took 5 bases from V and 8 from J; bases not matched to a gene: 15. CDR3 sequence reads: CASSYNQAGGPVYEQFF. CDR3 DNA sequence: TGCGCCAGCAGCTATAACCAAGCGGGAGGGCCGGTCTATGAGCAGTTCTTC.

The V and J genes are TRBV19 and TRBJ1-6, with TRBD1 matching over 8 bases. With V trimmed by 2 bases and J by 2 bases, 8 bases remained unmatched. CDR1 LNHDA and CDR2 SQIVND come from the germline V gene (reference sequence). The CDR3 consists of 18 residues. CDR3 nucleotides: TGTGCCAGTAGTATACGTGGACAGGGAGACCCCTATAATTCACCCCTCCACTTT. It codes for CASSIRGQGDPYNSPLHF.

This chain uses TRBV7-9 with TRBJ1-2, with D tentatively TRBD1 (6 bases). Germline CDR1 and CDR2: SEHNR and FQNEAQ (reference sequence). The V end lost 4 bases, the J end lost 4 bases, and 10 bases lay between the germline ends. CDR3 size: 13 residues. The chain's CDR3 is CASSWGRGYGYTF. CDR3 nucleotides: TGTGCCAGCAGCTGGGGCAGGGGCTATGGCTACACCTTC.

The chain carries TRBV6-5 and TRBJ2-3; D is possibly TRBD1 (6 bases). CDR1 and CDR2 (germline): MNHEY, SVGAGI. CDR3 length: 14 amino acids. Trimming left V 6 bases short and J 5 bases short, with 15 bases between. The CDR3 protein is CASRVTRGGDTQYF. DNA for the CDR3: TGTGCCAGCAGGGTCACCCGAGGGGGAGATACGCAGTATTTT.

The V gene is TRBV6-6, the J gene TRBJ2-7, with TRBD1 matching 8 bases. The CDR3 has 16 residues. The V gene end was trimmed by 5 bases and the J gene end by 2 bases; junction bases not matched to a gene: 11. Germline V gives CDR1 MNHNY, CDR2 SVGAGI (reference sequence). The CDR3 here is CASSRTTGGQTYEQYF. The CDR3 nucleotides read TGTGCCAGCAGTCGAACAACAGGGGGACAAACCTACGAGCAGTACTTC.

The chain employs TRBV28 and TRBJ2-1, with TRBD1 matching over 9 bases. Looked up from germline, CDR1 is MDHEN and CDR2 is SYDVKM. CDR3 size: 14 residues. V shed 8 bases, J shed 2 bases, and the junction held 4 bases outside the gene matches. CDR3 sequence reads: CASGTGGAYNEQFF. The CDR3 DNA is TGTGCCAGCGGAACAGGGGGCGCCTACAATGAGCAGTTCTTC.

CDR3 in DNA: TGTGCCAGCAGTTACAAACCCCTAACTACAGATACGCAGTATTTT. Residues: CASSYKPLTTDTQYF. The genes are TRBV6-5 and TRBJ2-3, with no clear D. Germline CDR1 reads MNHEY; CDR2 reads SVGAGI. This CDR3 has 15 amino acids. V lost 2 bases and J 3 bases, leaving 12 bases between the germline ends.

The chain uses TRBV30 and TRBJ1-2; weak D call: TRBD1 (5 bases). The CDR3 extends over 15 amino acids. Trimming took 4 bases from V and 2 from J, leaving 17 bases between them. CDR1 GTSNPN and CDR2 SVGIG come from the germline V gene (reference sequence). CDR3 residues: CAWIHQGLANYGYTF. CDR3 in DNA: TGTGCCTGGATCCATCAGGGTTTAGCCAACTATGGCTACACCTTC.

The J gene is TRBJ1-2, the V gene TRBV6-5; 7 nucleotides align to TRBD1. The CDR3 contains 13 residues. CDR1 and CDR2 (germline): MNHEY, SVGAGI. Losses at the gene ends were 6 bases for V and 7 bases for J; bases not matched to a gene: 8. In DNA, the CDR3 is TGTGCCAGCAGGGACAGGTCGCCGTTTGGCTACACCTTC. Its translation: CASRDRSPFGYTF.

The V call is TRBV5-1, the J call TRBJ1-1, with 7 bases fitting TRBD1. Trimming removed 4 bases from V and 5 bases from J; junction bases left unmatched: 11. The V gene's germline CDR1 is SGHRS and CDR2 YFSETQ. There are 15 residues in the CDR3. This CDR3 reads CASSPLQGLTTEAFF. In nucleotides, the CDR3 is TGCGCCAGCAGCCCCCTACAGGGGTTAACAACTGAAGCTTTCTTT. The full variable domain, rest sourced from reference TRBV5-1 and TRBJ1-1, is KAGVTQTPRYLIKTRGQQVTLSCSPISGHRSVSWYQQTPGQGLQFLFEYFSETQRNKGNFPGRFSGRQFSNSRSEMNVSTLELGDSALYLCASSPLQGLTTEAFFGQGTRLTVV.

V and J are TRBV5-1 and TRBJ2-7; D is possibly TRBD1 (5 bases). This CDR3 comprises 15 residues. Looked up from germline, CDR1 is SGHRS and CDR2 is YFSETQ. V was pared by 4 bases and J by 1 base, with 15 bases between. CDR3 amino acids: CASSAQGGRSYEQYF. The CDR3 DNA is TGCGCCAGCAGCGCCCAGGGCGGTAGGTCCTACGAGCAGTACTTC.

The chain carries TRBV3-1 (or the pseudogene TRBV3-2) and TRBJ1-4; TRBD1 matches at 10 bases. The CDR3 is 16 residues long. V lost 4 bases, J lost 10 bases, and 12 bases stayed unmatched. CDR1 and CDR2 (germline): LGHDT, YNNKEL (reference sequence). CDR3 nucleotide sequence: TGTGCCAGCAGCCCCTTATTCGGGACAGGGGATAGAAAACTGTTTTTT. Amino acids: CASSPLFGTGDRKLFF.

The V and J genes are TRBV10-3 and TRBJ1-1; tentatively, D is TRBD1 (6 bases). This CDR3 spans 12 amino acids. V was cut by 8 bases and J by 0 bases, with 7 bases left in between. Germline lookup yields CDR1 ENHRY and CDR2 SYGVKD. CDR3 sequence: CAIQGMNTEAFF. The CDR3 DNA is TGTGCCATCCAGGGGATGAACACTGAAGCTTTCTTT.

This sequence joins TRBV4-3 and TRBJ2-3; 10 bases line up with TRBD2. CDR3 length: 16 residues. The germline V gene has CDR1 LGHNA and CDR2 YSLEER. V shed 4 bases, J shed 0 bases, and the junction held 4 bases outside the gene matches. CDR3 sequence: CASSLGLAESTDTQYF. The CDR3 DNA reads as TGCGCCAGCAGCCTCGGACTAGCGGAAAGCACAGATACGCAGTATTTT.

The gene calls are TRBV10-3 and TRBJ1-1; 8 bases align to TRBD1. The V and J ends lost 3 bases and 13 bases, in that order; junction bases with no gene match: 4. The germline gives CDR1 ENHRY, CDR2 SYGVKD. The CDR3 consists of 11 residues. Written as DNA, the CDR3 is TGTGCCATCAGTGACACAGGGGGGGGTTTCTTT. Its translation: CAISDTGGGFF.

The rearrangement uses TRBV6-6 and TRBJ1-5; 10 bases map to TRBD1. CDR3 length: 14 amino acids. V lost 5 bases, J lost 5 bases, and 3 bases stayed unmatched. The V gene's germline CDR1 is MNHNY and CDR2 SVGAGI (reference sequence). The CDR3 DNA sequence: TGTGCCAGCAGTCAGGACAGGGGGGATCAGCCCCAGCATTTT. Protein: CASSQDRGDQPQHF.